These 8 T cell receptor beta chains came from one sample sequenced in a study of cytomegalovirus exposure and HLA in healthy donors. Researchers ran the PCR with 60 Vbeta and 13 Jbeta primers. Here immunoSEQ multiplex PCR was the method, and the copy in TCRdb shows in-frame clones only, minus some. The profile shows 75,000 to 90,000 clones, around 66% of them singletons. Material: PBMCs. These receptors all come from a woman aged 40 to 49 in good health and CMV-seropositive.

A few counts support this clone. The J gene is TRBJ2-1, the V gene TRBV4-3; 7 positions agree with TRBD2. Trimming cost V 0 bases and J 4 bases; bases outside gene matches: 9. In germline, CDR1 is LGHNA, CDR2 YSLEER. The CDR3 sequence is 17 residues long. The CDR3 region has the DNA TGCGCCAGCAGCCAAGATACGCCGCTAGCGGATTACAATGAGCAGTTCTTC. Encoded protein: CASSQDTPLADYNEQFF.

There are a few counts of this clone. CDR3 DNA: TGTGCCACCTTTACGGGGGAGGGCAACGAGCAGTACTTC. Its translation is CATFTGEGNEQYF. This sequence joins TRBV10-3 and TRBJ2-7; 7 nucleotides match TRBD2. Per the germline V gene, CDR1 is ENHRY and CDR2 is SYGVKD. There are 13 residues in the CDR3. V lost 10 bases and J lost 5; bases outside the gene matches: 11.

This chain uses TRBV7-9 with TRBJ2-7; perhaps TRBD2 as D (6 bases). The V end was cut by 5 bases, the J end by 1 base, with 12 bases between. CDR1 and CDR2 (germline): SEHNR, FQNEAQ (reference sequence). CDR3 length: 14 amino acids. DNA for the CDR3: TGTGCCAGCAGCCCCACGGCGGGGTCCTACGAGCAGTACTTC. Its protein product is CASSPTAGSYEQYF.

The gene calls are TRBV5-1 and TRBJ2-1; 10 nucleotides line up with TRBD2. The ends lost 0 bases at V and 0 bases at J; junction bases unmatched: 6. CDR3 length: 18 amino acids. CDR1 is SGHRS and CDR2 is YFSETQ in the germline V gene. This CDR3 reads CASSLGTSGASSYNEQFF. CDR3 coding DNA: TGCGCCAGCAGCTTGGGGACTAGCGGAGCCAGCTCCTACAATGAGCAGTTCTTC.

CDR3 bases: TGTGCCAGTAGTCCCCCCCGGGGCAGGAGGGGCACCTACGAGCAGTACTTC. It encodes CASSPPRGRRGTYEQYF. The chain is built from TRBV19 and TRBJ2-7; D may be TRBD2 (6 bases). V gave up 5 bases and J gave up 2 bases, with 22 bases separating them. The CDR3 length is 17 residues. Germline values: CDR1 LNHDA, CDR2 SQIVND (reference sequence).

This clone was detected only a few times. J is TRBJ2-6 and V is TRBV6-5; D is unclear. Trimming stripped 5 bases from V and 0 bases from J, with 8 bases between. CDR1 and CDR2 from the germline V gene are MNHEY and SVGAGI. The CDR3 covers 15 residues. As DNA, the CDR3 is TGTGCCAGCAGTCAACAGTCCTCTGGGGCCAACGTCCTGACTTTC. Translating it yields CASSQQSSGANVLTF.

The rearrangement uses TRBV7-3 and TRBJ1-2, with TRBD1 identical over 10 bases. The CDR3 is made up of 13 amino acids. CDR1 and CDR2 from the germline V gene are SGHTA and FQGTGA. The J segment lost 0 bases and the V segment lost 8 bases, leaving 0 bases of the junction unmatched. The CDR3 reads CASGQGANYGYTF. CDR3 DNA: TGTGCCAGCGGACAGGGGGCTAACTATGGCTACACCTTC.

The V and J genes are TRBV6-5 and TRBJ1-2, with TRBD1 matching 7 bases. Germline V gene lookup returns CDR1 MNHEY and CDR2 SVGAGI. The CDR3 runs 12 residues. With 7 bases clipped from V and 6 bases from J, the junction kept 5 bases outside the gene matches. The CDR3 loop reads CASTRTGHGYTF. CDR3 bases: TGTGCCAGCACTCGGACAGGCCATGGCTACACCTTC.